The 24 T cell receptor beta chains reported below all come from one sample, sequenced in a study of beta chain features in type 1 diabetes. The isolated RNA, all of it, was reverse transcribed, so expressed TCRB transcripts were what got sequenced. TCRdb's table, derived via immunoSEQ multiplex PCR, lists solely in-frame clones and lacks some. The table lists 450,000 or so clones, around 10% of them singletons, with 0.035% to 0.05% in the top ten. The sample consisted of naive CD4+ T cells from blood. The receptor set was obtained from a woman aged 18-30 years in good health.

This clone was counted only a few times. This chain joins TRBV7-9 and TRBJ2-1; D not certain. Germline V gene data show CDR1 as SEHNR and CDR2 as FQNEAQ (reference sequence). This CDR3 comprises 15 residues. Trimming cost V 6 bases and J 4 bases, with 16 bases left between them. The DNA for the CDR3 is TGTGCCAGCAGTTGGGATGGGGATCCTTACAATGAGCAGTTCTTC. As protein: CASSWDGDPYNEQFF.

This rearrangement joins TRBV5-4 to TRBJ1-3, with D perhaps TRBD1 (6 bases). Germline V gene sequence: CDR1 SGHNT, CDR2 YYREEE (reference sequence). The CDR3 length is 16 residues. Trimming took 0 bases from V and 3 from J, leaving 13 bases between them. The CDR3 protein is CASSLGADRFGNTIYF. CDR3 nucleotide sequence: TGTGCCAGCAGCTTGGGAGCTGACAGGTTTGGAAACACCATATATTTT.

CDR3 in amino acids: CASSLRNYNEQFF. Written as DNA, the CDR3 is TGTGCCAGCAGCTTACGGAATTACAATGAGCAGTTCTTC. The J gene is TRBJ2-1, the V gene TRBV7-3; D gene unclear. Trimming took 2 bases from V and 4 from J, leaving 6 bases between them. The CDR3 consists of 13 residues. Germline loops: CDR1 SGHTA, CDR2 FQGTGA.

This clone was counted between two and nine times. The rearrangement uses TRBV5-6 and TRBJ2-7, with unresolved D. The germline V gene encodes CDR1 SGHDT and CDR2 YYEEEE. V lost 1 base and J lost 3, with 8 bases in between. This CDR3 has 13 amino acids. The CDR3 is CASSLPSGYEQYV. CDR3 DNA sequence: TGTGCCAGCAGCTTGCCCTCAGGCTACGAGCAGTACGTC.

This clone was detected only a few times. Additional DNA sequences in this sample encode the identical CDR3. The rearrangement joins TRBV18 to TRBJ2-7; tentative D call: TRBD1 (7 bases). This CDR3 is built from 13 residues. In germline, CDR1 is KGHSH, CDR2 LQKENI. Trimming cost V 3 bases and J 3 bases, with 9 bases left between them. The CDR3 loop is CASSPQGGYEQYF. The CDR3 DNA follows: TGTGCCAGCTCACCCCAGGGGGGCTACGAGCAGTACTTC. The full variable domain, rest sourced from reference TRBV18 and TRBJ2-7, is NAGVMQNPRHLVRRRGQEARLRCSPMKGHSHVYWYRQLPEEGLKFMVYLQKENIIDESGMPKERFSAEFPKEGPSILRIQQVVRGDSAAYFCASSPQGGYEQYFGPGTRLTVT.

In this sample, this clone turned up a few times. The CDR3 here is CAWSVARTSGRAPEQYF. DNA for the CDR3: TGTGCCTGGAGTGTAGCCCGGACTAGCGGGAGGGCCCCTGAGCAGTACTTC. This chain uses TRBV30 with TRBJ2-7; 15 nucleotides agree with TRBD2. CDR1 is GTSNPN, CDR2 SVGIG, per germline (reference sequence). The junction had 10 bases not matched to a gene; V was cut back by 0 bases and J by 7 bases. This CDR3 comprises 17 residues.

This clone was recorded a few times. The rearrangement joins TRBV9 to TRBJ2-3; D is undetermined. V lost 1 base and J lost 3, with 6 bases in between. Germline assignment: CDR1 SGDLS and CDR2 YYNGEE. This CDR3 spans 13 amino acids. The CDR3 region has the DNA TGTGCCAGCAGCGTAACTCGGACAGATACGCAGTATTTT. Its translation is CASSVTRTDTQYF.

This clone was seen only a few times. The chain carries TRBV2 and TRBJ1-1; possibly TRBD1 for D (5 bases). This CDR3 comprises 14 residues. CDR1 and CDR2 from the germline V gene are SNHLY and FYNNEI. Between the trimmed V and J ends, which lost 8 bases and 0 bases, there was a span of 13 bases. The CDR3 is CASPRAGLNTEAFF. The DNA for the CDR3 is TGTGCCAGCCCCAGGGCGGGGTTGAACACTGAAGCTTTCTTT.

This clone occurred a few times. The chain is built from TRBV5-1 and TRBJ1-1; tentatively, D is TRBD1 (5 bases). From germline, CDR1 is SGHRS and CDR2 YFSETQ. CDR3 length equals 14 residues. The germline V and J ends were trimmed by 7 bases and 4 bases, with 17 bases remaining between them. The CDR3 here is CASRPGGGGTEAFF. The CDR3 DNA reads as TGCGCCAGCCGTCCAGGCGGGGGAGGCACTGAAGCTTTCTTT.

The genes are TRBV11-2 and TRBJ1-1; D gene uncertain. CDR3 size: 14 residues. Germline V gene data show CDR1 as SGHAT and CDR2 as FQNNGV. V dropped 5 bases and J dropped 6 bases, with 16 bases sitting between them. CDR3 sequence reads: CASSREGQTPEAFF. The CDR3 region has the DNA TGTGCCAGCAGCAGAGAGGGCCAAACACCTGAAGCTTTCTTT.

There are a few counts of this clone. J is TRBJ2-5 and V is TRBV6-6; TRBD1 or TRBD2 may be the D gene (5 bases each). CDR1 is MNHNY, CDR2 SVGAGI, per germline (reference sequence). CDR3 length: 13 amino acids. V lost 6 bases, J lost 4 bases, and 12 bases lay in between. CDR3 protein: CASRSWGRETQYF. Here the CDR3 DNA reads TGTGCCAGCAGAAGTTGGGGACGAGAGACCCAGTACTTC.

The chain is built from TRBV27 and TRBJ2-3; 9 nucleotides align to TRBD2. J was trimmed by 4 bases and V by 5 bases; bases with no gene match: 10. Germline V lookup: CDR1 MNHEY, CDR2 SMNVEV (reference sequence). CDR3 length: 16 amino acids. The CDR3 bases are TGTGCCAGCAGTCCCAATAGCGGGAGATTGGCAGATACGCAGTATTTT. Translating it yields CASSPNSGRLADTQYF.

CDR3 bases: TGCGCCAGCAGCTTGATGACAGCTTCATACGCGAACACCGGGGAGCTGTTTTTT. This translates into CASSLMTASYANTGELFF. The chain combines TRBV5-1 with TRBJ2-2, with D tentatively TRBD1 (5 bases). The CDR3 loop spans 18 amino acids. Deletions cut 1 base from V and 0 bases from J, with 16 bases between. The germline gives CDR1 SGHRS, CDR2 YFSETQ.

This rearrangement joins TRBV29-1 to TRBJ2-3; tentatively, D is TRBD1 or TRBD2 (5 bases each). CDR3 length equals 11 residues. Trimming took off 7 bases at V and 8 bases at J, with 13 bases between the two ends. Germline V gives CDR1 SQVTM, CDR2 ANQGSEA. The CDR3 sequence: CSAWGRATQYF. In nucleotides, the CDR3 is TGCAGCGCCTGGGGACGAGCTACGCAGTATTTT.

With regard to this clone: The sample contains more than one DNA sequence encoding this CDR3. The chain joins TRBV20-1 to TRBJ2-2; no firm D call. The germline V gene has CDR1 DFQATT and CDR2 SNEGSKA (reference sequence). The CDR3 has 11 residues. V gave up 3 bases and J gave up 1 base, with 0 bases separating them. This CDR3 reads CSARNTGELFF. CDR3 DNA: TGCAGTGCTAGGAACACCGGGGAGCTGTTTTTT.

This clone was seen a few times. This chain uses TRBV2 with TRBJ1-2, with 7 positions matching TRBD1. The CDR3 has 16 amino acids. In germline, CDR1 is SNHLY, CDR2 FYNNEI. Trimming removed 6 bases from V and 0 bases from J; junction bases left unmatched: 10. The CDR3 loop is CASRAGTALANYGYTF. The CDR3 coding sequence is TGTGCCAGCAGAGCCGGGACAGCTTTAGCTAACTATGGCTACACCTTC. Using reference TRBV2 and TRBJ1-2 for the parts outside the CDR3, the full variable domain is EPEVTQTPSHQVTQMGQEVILRCVPISNHLYFYWYRQILGQKVEFLVSFYNNEISEKSEIFDDQFSVERPDGSNFTLKIRSTKLEDSAMYFCASRAGTALANYGYTFGSGTRLTVV.

This clone was seen more than once but under ten times. The rearrangement joins TRBV10-3 to TRBJ2-7; D perhaps matches TRBD1 (6 bases). The V end was cut by 4 bases, the J end by 3 bases, with 13 bases between. The germline V gene encodes CDR1 ENHRY and CDR2 SYGVKD. The CDR3 is 14 amino acids. The CDR3 nucleotides are TGTGCCATCAGTGGTCAGGGGTCGCACTACGAGCAGTACTTC. Translated: CAISGQGSHYEQYF.

This clone has more than one count but fewer than ten. The V call is TRBV4-3, the J call TRBJ2-5; possible D gene TRBD2, 5 bases. The CDR3 spans 15 residues. V lost 0 bases to trimming and J lost 7 bases, with 15 bases between them. Germline values: CDR1 LGHNA, CDR2 YSLEER. The CDR3 spells CASSQEASIGGTQYF. In nucleotides, the CDR3 is TGCGCCAGCAGCCAAGAAGCAAGCATAGGAGGGACCCAGTACTTC.

This clone was seen more than once but under ten times. This rearrangement joins TRBV2 to TRBJ2-7; 7 positions match TRBD1. The CDR3 is 13 residues long. V trimming: 5 bases; J trimming: 5 bases; junction bases outside the gene matches: 6. The germline gives CDR1 SNHLY, CDR2 FYNNEI. The CDR3 spells CASSMDRNHEQYF. The DNA of the CDR3 is TGTGCCAGCAGTATGGACAGGAACCACGAGCAGTACTTC. Drawing the rest from reference TRBV2 and TRBJ2-7, the complete variable domain is EPEVTQTPSHQVTQMGQEVILRCVPISNHLYFYWYRQILGQKVEFLVSFYNNEISEKSEIFDDQFSVERPDGSNFTLKIRSTKLEDSAMYFCASSMDRNHEQYFGPGTRLTVT.

The V call is TRBV30, the J call TRBJ2-6; D gene ambiguous. V was trimmed by 3 bases and J by 3 bases, leaving 9 bases between them. This CDR3 is 14 amino acids long. CDR1 is GTSNPN, CDR2 SVGIG, per germline (reference sequence). CDR3 protein: CAWRGPGGANVLTF. CDR3 bases: TGTGCCTGGAGGGGCCCTGGTGGGGCCAACGTCCTGACTTTC.

A few counts support this clone. This chain joins TRBV10-3 and TRBJ2-1; unclear D gene. The CDR3 loop spans 12 amino acids. CDR1 is ENHRY, CDR2 SYGVKD, per germline. Trimming cost V 2 bases and J 7 bases, with 6 bases left between them. In nucleotides, the CDR3 is TGTGCCATCAGTGAGGGAAGGAATGAGCAGTTCTTC. Translation: CAISEGRNEQFF.

In this sample, this clone turned up a few times. The V and J genes are TRBV6-1 and TRBJ2-4; 7 bases are shared with TRBD1. Germline lookup yields CDR1 MNHNS and CDR2 SASEGT. The CDR3 has 14 residues. Trimming at V came to 5 bases and at J to 6 bases, leaving 7 bases not matched to a gene. CDR3 sequence: CASSTGAPGNIQYF. DNA of the CDR3: TGTGCCAGCAGTACAGGGGCGCCTGGAAACATTCAGTACTTC.

A few counts support this clone. The V and J genes are TRBV18 and TRBJ2-7, with D maybe TRBD2 (5 bases). Trimming stripped 5 bases from V and 5 bases from J, with 19 bases between. CDR3 length: 15 amino acids. Germline V CDR1 and CDR2: KGHSH, LQKENI. CDR3 DNA: TGTGCCAGCTCAGTGAGGGTAGGCCCCGAGGACGAGCAGTACTTC. Translation: CASSVRVGPEDEQYF.

The CDR3 nucleotides are TGTGCCAGCAGCCGACAGTCCCGCACAGATACGCAGTATTTT. Protein product: CASSRQSRTDTQYF. J is TRBJ2-3 and V is TRBV27; D may be TRBD1 (5 bases). This CDR3 is 14 amino acids long. The germline V and J ends were trimmed by 6 bases and 1 base, with 11 bases remaining between them. The germline gives CDR1 MNHEY, CDR2 SMNVEV (reference sequence).